This is a list of T cell receptor beta chains from one sample in a study of shared clonotypes between healthy human individuals. Method: immunoSEQ multiplex PCR; TCRdb's copy keeps in-frame clones and lacks some. The data contain some 2.3 million clones, approximately 95% of them singletons. The sequencing input was naive CD4+ T cells from PBMCs. All receptors come from a man between 18 and 35 years old in good health. Some clones in this sample may be carry-over from other donors' samples. Both conserved end residues are part of each CDR3. The order of the fields is D gene, V gene, clone size, J gene, CDR3 protein, CDR3 DNA. The D gene is left open where the match is weak. Clone size, where shown, is once, few, many, or a class for clones that have expanded.

d_gene: NA
v_gene: TRBV7-2
abundance: NA
j_gene: TRBJ2-5
CDR3aa: CASSLGQNQQETQYF
CDR3nt: TGTGCCAGCAGCTTAGGACAGAACCAACAAGAGACCCAGTACTTC

d_gene: NA
v_gene: TRBV15
abundance: NA
j_gene: TRBJ2-7
CDR3aa: CATSRDARNYEQYF
CDR3nt: TGTGCCACCAGCAGAGATGCCAGGAACTACGAGCAGTACTTC

d_gene: NA
v_gene: TRBV5-4
abundance: once
j_gene: TRBJ1-3
CDR3aa: CASSSTGPRGNTIYF
CDR3nt: TGTGCCAGCAGCTCGACAGGACCTAGAGGAAACACCATATATTTT

d_gene: NA
v_gene: TRBV5-6
abundance: NA
j_gene: TRBJ2-2
CDR3aa: CASTMGLANTGELFF
CDR3nt: TGTGCCAGCACGATGGGACTGGCGAACACCGGGGAGCTGTTTTTT

d_gene: NA
v_gene: TRBV6-1
abundance: NA
j_gene: TRBJ2-3
CDR3aa: CASSERYASTDTQYF
CDR3nt: TGTGCCAGCAGTGAAAGGTACGCGTCCACAGATACGCAGTATTTT

d_gene: NA
v_gene: TRBV7-7
abundance: NA
j_gene: TRBJ1-3
CDR3aa: CASSHGLTSGNTIYF
CDR3nt: TGTGCCAGCAGCCACGGACTGACCTCTGGAAACACCATATATTTT

d_gene: NA
v_gene: TRBV4-1
abundance: NA
j_gene: TRBJ1-2
CDR3aa: CASSQQALPGLYGYTF
CDR3nt: TGCGCCAGCAGCCAGCAGGCCCTTCCTGGCCTCTATGGCTACACCTTC

d_gene: NA
v_gene: TRBV5-1
abundance: NA
j_gene: TRBJ2-7
CDR3aa: CASSFRTGYEQYF
CDR3nt: TGCGCCAGCAGCTTCAGGACTGGCTACGAGCAGTACTTC

d_gene: NA
v_gene: TRBV19
abundance: NA
j_gene: TRBJ2-5
CDR3aa: CASSIATLRQETQYF
CDR3nt: TGTGCCAGTAGTATCGCGACACTGAGACAAGAGACCCAGTACTTC

d_gene: NA
v_gene: TRBV5-1
abundance: NA
j_gene: TRBJ2-7
CDR3aa: CASSVTGSYEQYF
CDR3nt: TGCGCCAGCAGCGTTACAGGTTCCTACGAGCAGTACTTC

d_gene: TRBD1
v_gene: TRBV7-3
abundance: NA
j_gene: TRBJ1-1
CDR3aa: CASSDRGNTEAFF
CDR3nt: TGTGCCAGCAGTGACAGGGGGAACACTGAAGCTTTCTTT

d_gene: NA
v_gene: TRBV6-5
abundance: NA
j_gene: TRBJ2-7
CDR3aa: CASSKRGGVSYEQYF
CDR3nt: TGTGCCAGCAGTAAGAGGGGGGGAGTCTCCTACGAGCAGTACTTC

d_gene: NA
v_gene: TRBV5-1
abundance: NA
j_gene: TRBJ2-3
CDR3aa: CASSLGDWTGDTDTQYF
CDR3nt: TGCGCCAGCAGCTTGGGAGACTGGACGGGGGACACAGATACGCAGTATTTT

d_gene: NA
v_gene: TRBV5-1
abundance: NA
j_gene: TRBJ1-2
CDR3aa: CASSSMTVYGYTF
CDR3nt: TGCGCCAGCAGCTCCATGACAGTCTATGGCTACACCTTC

d_gene: TRBD1
v_gene: TRBV5-4
abundance: NA
j_gene: TRBJ1-2
CDR3aa: CASSLAIPGGNYGYTF
CDR3nt: TGTGCCAGCAGCTTGGCGATCCCAGGGGGGAACTATGGCTACACCTTC

d_gene: NA
v_gene: TRBV27
abundance: NA
j_gene: TRBJ1-5
CDR3aa: CASSLWVQPQHF
CDR3nt: TGTGCCAGCAGTTTATGGGTTCAGCCCCAGCATTTT

d_gene: NA
v_gene: TRBV5-1
abundance: NA
j_gene: TRBJ1-4
CDR3aa: CASSWGSGGGLNEKLFF
CDR3nt: TGCGCCAGCAGCTGGGGCAGCGGCGGGGGCCTAAATGAAAAACTGTTTTTT

d_gene: NA
v_gene: TRBV28
abundance: few
j_gene: TRBJ1-1
CDR3aa: CASKLQAEAFF
CDR3nt: TGTGCCAGCAAACTACAGGCCGAAGCTTTCTTT

d_gene: TRBD1
v_gene: TRBV2
abundance: NA
j_gene: TRBJ1-1
CDR3aa: CATPDRLNTEAFF
CDR3nt: TGTGCCACTCCGGACAGGCTGAACACTGAAGCTTTCTTT

d_gene: TRBD1
v_gene: TRBV9
abundance: NA
j_gene: TRBJ2-7
CDR3aa: CASSAGTGGYEQYF
CDR3nt: TGTGCCAGCAGCGCGGGGACAGGAGGTTACGAGCAGTACTTC

d_gene: NA
v_gene: TRBV28
abundance: NA
j_gene: TRBJ2-4
CDR3aa: CASLPDGKNIQYF
CDR3nt: TGTGCCAGCCTGCCCGACGGCAAAAACATTCAGTACTTC

d_gene: NA
v_gene: TRBV2
abundance: NA
j_gene: TRBJ2-1
CDR3aa: CASSKASNEQFF
CDR3nt: TGTGCCAGCAGTAAAGCTAGCAATGAGCAGTTCTTC

d_gene: NA
v_gene: TRBV7-2
abundance: NA
j_gene: TRBJ1-2
CDR3aa: CASSLDSVNGYTF
CDR3nt: TGTGCCAGCAGCTTGGACAGTGTAAATGGCTACACCTTC

d_gene: TRBD1
v_gene: TRBV28
abundance: NA
j_gene: TRBJ2-1
CDR3aa: CASSSSFGTGKINEQFF
CDR3nt: TGTGCCAGCAGTTCGAGTTTTGGGACAGGGAAGATCAATGAGCAGTTCTTC

d_gene: TRBD2
v_gene: TRBV7-2
abundance: NA
j_gene: TRBJ2-2
CDR3aa: CASRRGTSQVGELFF
CDR3nt: TGTGCCAGCAGACGCGGGACTAGCCAGGTCGGGGAGCTGTTTTTT

d_gene: TRBD1
v_gene: TRBV5-4
abundance: NA
j_gene: TRBJ2-7
CDR3aa: CASSPSTGGSYEQYF
CDR3nt: TGTGCCAGCAGCCCTTCGACAGGGGGCTCCTACGAGCAGTACTTC

d_gene: TRBD1
v_gene: TRBV5-1
abundance: NA
j_gene: TRBJ2-3
CDR3aa: CASSEGQGVSTDTQYF
CDR3nt: TGCGCCAGCAGCGAAGGACAGGGAGTTAGCACAGATACGCAGTATTTT

d_gene: NA
v_gene: TRBV15
abundance: NA
j_gene: TRBJ2-3
CDR3aa: CATSRDLGGLPSDTQYF
CDR3nt: TGTGCCACCAGCAGAGATCTGGGGGGGCTCCCATCGGATACGCAGTATTTT

d_gene: NA
v_gene: TRBV9
abundance: NA
j_gene: TRBJ2-5
CDR3aa: CASSVGSEETQYF
CDR3nt: TGTGCCAGCAGCGTAGGTTCTGAAGAGACCCAGTACTTC

d_gene: TRBD2
v_gene: TRBV11-2
abundance: NA
j_gene: TRBJ2-3
CDR3aa: CASSLTGTSGLKPYF
CDR3nt: TGTGCCAGCAGCTTAACCGGGACTAGCGGCCTTAAGCCGTATTTT

d_gene: TRBD2
v_gene: TRBV2
abundance: NA
j_gene: TRBJ2-2
CDR3aa: CASSTRAGTRNTGELFF
CDR3nt: TGTGCCAGCAGTACCCGAGCCGGGACTAGGAACACCGGGGAGCTGTTTTTT

d_gene: TRBD2
v_gene: TRBV5-1
abundance: NA
j_gene: TRBJ2-3
CDR3aa: CASSGLAGTDTQYF
CDR3nt: TGCGCCAGCAGCGGACTAGCGGGCACAGATACGCAGTATTTT

d_gene: NA
v_gene: TRBV10-1
abundance: NA
j_gene: TRBJ2-2
CDR3aa: CASSDYAANTGELFF
CDR3nt: TGCGCCAGCAGTGACTACGCGGCGAACACCGGGGAGCTGTTTTTT